This T cell receptor beta chain is drawn from a study of T cell responses to AZD1222 COVID-19 vaccine. Overall study context: Second-dose intervals near 4 or 12 weeks were combined.

In this sample, this clone turned up once. TCRdb's copy holds only in-frame clones and misses some; the assay was immunoSEQ multiplex PCR. The sample consists of roughly 110,000 clones, more than 70% of them appearing once. There are 16 residues in the CDR3. Germline V CDR1 and CDR2: SQVTM, ANQGSEA. Trimming at V came to 3 bases and at J to 1 base, leaving 5 bases not matched to a gene. The clonotype was recovered from an adult in good health. This chain uses TRBV29-1 with TRBJ2-1, with 11 bases matching TRBD2. Specimen: peripheral blood, collected on day 0 of AZD1222 vaccination. CDR3 in amino acids: CSVETGLADSYNEQFF. The CDR3 coding sequence is TGCAGCGTTGAGACGGGACTAGCGGATTCCTACAATGAGCAGTTCTTC.